This T cell receptor beta chain is drawn from a study of T-cell reconstitution after alpha-beta-depleted transplantation in children. TCRbeta library construction was performed incorporating unique molecular identifiers. TCRdb reprocessed the PCR reads via MiXCR and lists one record per CDR3 protein. There are 750,000 to 950,000 distinct CDR3 sequences in the sample; approximately 15% occur only once, and 5% lies in the top ten. On this clonotype itself: Its specificity is not known.

Points from the study as a whole: Where alpha-beta T cells came from about two months after transplant was reportedly several hundred expanded graft clones. At the one-year point after transplant, T-cell counts and TCRbeta diversity were found to come mostly from T cells that had been newly produced.

This clonotype was sampled from a male patient aged 10-17 years who had a stem cell transplant for acute lymphoblastic leukemia, so the T cells may come from the graft donor. The sample was PBMCs, mostly from graft donor cells, taken 360 days after TCRalphabeta/CD19-depleted stem cell transplant.

Here the CDR3 reads CASSQGDQLAETQYF. The CDR3 nucleotides are TGTGCCAGCAGCCAAGGTGATCAGCTAGCCGAGACCCAGTACTTC. V and J are TRBV4-2 and TRBJ2-5, with a tentative D call TRBD2 (5 bases). Trimming shortened V by 1 base and J by 5 bases, and 14 bases separated the two germline ends. CDR1 and CDR2 (germline): LGHNA, YNFKEQ. CDR3 length: 15 amino acids.